The present TCR beta chain was sequenced within a study of OX40 agonist ivuxolimab in advanced cancers. The data were produced by immunoSEQ multiplex PCR, yet TCRdb's version contains in-frame clones alone and is incomplete. The sample comprises 65,000 to 95,000 clones, around 83% of which are singletons, and about 0.71% rests with the top ten. V gave up 3 bases and J gave up 0 bases, with 8 bases separating them. The CDR3 is 14 amino acids. The germline V gene has CDR1 KGHSH and CDR2 LQKENI. The V and J genes are TRBV18 and TRBJ1-1; D is uncertain. This sequence originates from an adult with an advanced solid tumor such as melanoma, head and neck, liver or kidney cancer. The sequencing here drew on CD4+ or CD8+ T cells sorted from blood, taken in a trial of the OX40 agonist ivuxolimab. As DNA, the CDR3 is TGTGCCAGCTCACCCTCAGAAATGAACACTGAAGCTTTCTTT. This encodes CASSPSEMNTEAFF.